The 2 T cell receptor beta chains reported below all come from one sample, sequenced in a study of T cell responses to AZD1222 COVID-19 vaccine. Measured with immunoSEQ multiplex PCR; TCRdb has only the in-frame clones, and not every one. The data contain approximately 180,000 clones, just over 90% of them seen just once; the ten biggest clones take up about 3%. Sequenced material: peripheral blood, taken on day 0 of AZD1222 vaccination. These receptors were collected from an adult in good health.

The rearrangement uses TRBV6-5 and TRBJ2-2; possible D gene TRBD1, 5 bases. CDR3 length: 13 amino acids. Trimming left V 2 bases short and J 8 bases short, with 9 bases between. Germline CDR1 reads MNHEY; CDR2 reads SVGAGI. The CDR3 DNA reads as TGTGCCAGCAGTTACGACAGATCTGGGGAGCTGTTTTTT. This gives the protein CASSYDRSGELFF.

J is TRBJ2-7 and V is TRBV6-2 or TRBV6-3; D is ambiguous. The CDR3 length is 14 residues. Germline CDR1 MNHEY, CDR2 SVGEGT. The V end was cut by 6 bases, the J end by 2 bases, with 14 bases between. This CDR3 reads CASSRMPGTYEQYF. CDR3 DNA sequence: TGTGCCAGCAGCCGCATGCCGGGTACCTACGAGCAGTACTTC.